This T cell receptor (beta chain) was retrieved from a study of blood T cells in healthy people across ages. The use of a sample-barcoded 5' primer and a J-beta primer mix characterized a second PCR of about 6 to 12 cycles. MiXCR, run by TCRdb on the 5' RACE reads, gives a single entry per CDR3 protein. The sample has around 870,000 distinct CDR3 sequences; around 28% are singletons. The CDR3 loop spans 15 amino acids. Losses at the gene ends were 5 bases for V and 2 bases for J; bases not matched to a gene: 6. Germline values: CDR1 SGHTA, CDR2 FQGNSA. This rearrangement joins TRBV7-2 to TRBJ2-5; 9 positions agree with TRBD1. The sequenced sample consisted of blood. This clonotype was obtained from a woman of 80 years or more in good health. The CDR3 sequence: CASSRDRARQETQYF. As DNA, the CDR3 is TGTGCCAGCAGCCGGGACAGGGCCAGGCAAGAGACCCAGTACTTC.